This section outlines one TCR beta chain sequence together with its context. The treatment was: oral pan-JAK inhibitor, 5-10 mg twice daily. The CDR3 covers 13 residues. Between the trimmed V and J ends, which lost 5 bases and 7 bases, there was a span of 15 bases. Germline CDR1 SQVTM, CDR2 ANQGSEA. The sample comes from a study of CD8+ T cells in alopecia areata. The overall study: Treated patients took oral tofacitinib at 5 to 10 mg twice daily. Patients remained on tofacitinib for 6 to 18 months and then went 6 months without it.

RNA was isolated and reverse transcribed to cDNA, the sequencing template. Sequenced by immunoSEQ multiplex PCR; TCRdb stores in-frame clones only, minus some. The sample records 150,000 to 250,000 clones, 50% to 60% being singletons. The chain is built from TRBV29-1 and TRBJ2-1, with D possibly matching TRBD2 (7 bases). This TCR came from a human donor with alopecia areata. The source was CD4+ T cells sorted from blood, collected at week 4, from a patient treated with tofacitinib. The CDR3 DNA reads TGCAGCGTTCTTGGGGGGGCCCTTAATGAGCAGTTCTTC. This codes for CSVLGGALNEQFF.